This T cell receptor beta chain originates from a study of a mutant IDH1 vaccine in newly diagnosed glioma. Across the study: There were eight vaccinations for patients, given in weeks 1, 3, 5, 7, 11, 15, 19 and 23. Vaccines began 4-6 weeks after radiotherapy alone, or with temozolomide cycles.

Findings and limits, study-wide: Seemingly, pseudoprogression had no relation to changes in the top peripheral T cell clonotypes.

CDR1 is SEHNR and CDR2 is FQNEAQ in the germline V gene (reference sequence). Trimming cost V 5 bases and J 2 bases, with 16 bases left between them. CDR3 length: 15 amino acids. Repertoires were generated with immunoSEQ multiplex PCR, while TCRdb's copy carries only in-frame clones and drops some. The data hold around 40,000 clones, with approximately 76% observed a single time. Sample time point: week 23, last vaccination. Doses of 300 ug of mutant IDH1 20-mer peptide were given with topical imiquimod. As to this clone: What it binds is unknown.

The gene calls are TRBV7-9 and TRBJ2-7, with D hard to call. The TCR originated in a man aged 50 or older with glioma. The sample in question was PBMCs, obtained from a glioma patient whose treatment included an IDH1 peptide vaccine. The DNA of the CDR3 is TGTGCCAGCAGCCTTCTTGGCAGCCTAACCTACGAGCAGTACTTC. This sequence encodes CASSLLGSLTYEQYF.